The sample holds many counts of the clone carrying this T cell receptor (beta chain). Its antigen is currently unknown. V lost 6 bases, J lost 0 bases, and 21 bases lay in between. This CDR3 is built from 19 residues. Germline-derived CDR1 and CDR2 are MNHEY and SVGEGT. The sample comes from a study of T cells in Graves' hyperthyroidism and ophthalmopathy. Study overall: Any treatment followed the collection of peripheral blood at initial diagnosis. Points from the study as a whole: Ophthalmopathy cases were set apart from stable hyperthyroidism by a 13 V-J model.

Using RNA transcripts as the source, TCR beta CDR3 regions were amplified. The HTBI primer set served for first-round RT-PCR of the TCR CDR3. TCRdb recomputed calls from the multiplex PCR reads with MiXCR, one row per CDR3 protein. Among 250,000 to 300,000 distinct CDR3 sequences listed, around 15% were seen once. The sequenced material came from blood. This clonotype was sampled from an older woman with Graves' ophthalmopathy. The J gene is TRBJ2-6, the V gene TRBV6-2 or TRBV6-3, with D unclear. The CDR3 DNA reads TGTGCCAGCAGCCCTCATATCAACGGACGGAGCTCTGGGGCCAACGTCCTGACTTTC. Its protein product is CASSPHINGRSSGANVLTF.